This record covers a single TCR beta chain. The data belong to a study of blood T cell repertoires in COVID-19. Seattle patients were enrolled while actively infected and followed longitudinally. The CDR3 spans 17 residues. Trimming cost V 4 bases and J 3 bases; bases outside gene matches: 8. Germline CDR1 is LGHNA and CDR2 is YSLEER. Authors' analysis steps: Amplified reference gene primers provided the basis for estimating nucleated cell counts. TCRdb keeps only in-frame clones here, not all; method: immunoSEQ multiplex PCR. Clone size and the V and J calls come from that table; the DNA yielded D and trimming. Among around 310,000 clones listed, 85% to 90% were seen once.

Sequencing was performed on peripheral blood. V usage is TRBV4-3 and J usage is TRBJ2-3, with 12 positions matching TRBD2. This clonotype was obtained from a woman between 40 and 50 years old with COVID-19, enrolled during active disease. DNA for the CDR3: TGCGCCAGCAGCCCTCCGACTAGCGGGAGAAGTACAGATACGCAGTATTTT. Translated, it gives CASSPPTSGRSTDTQYF.